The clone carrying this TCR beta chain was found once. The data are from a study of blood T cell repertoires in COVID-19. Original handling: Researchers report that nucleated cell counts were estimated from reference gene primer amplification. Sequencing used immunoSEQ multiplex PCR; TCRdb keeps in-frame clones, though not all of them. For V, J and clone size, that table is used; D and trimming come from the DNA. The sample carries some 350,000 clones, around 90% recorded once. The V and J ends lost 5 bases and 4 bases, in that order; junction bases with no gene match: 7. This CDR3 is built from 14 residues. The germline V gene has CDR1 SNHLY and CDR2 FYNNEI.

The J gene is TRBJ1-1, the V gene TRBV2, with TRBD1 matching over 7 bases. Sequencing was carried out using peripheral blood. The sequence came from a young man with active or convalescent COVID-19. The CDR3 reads CASSLGDSITEAFF. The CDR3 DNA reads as TGTGCCAGCAGTCTAGGGGACAGTATCACTGAAGCTTTCTTT.